This T cell receptor (beta chain) was observed in a study of technical replicates of blood from a few donors. The method was immunoSEQ multiplex PCR; TCRdb's version includes in-frame clones alone and lacks a portion of them. The sample contains 15,000 to 20,000 clones, around nine tenths of which appear only once. CDR3 length equals 13 residues. The germline gives CDR1 MDHEN, CDR2 SYDVKM. Trimming removed 5 bases from V and 2 bases from J, with 10 bases in between. This TCR was sampled from a human donor in good health. Sequencing used PBMCs. The V and J genes are TRBV28 and TRBJ2-7; possibly TRBD1 for D (5 bases). CDR3 DNA sequence: TGTGCCAGCAGTGGGGCCTTTACCTACGAGCAGTACTTC. Residues: CASSGAFTYEQYF.